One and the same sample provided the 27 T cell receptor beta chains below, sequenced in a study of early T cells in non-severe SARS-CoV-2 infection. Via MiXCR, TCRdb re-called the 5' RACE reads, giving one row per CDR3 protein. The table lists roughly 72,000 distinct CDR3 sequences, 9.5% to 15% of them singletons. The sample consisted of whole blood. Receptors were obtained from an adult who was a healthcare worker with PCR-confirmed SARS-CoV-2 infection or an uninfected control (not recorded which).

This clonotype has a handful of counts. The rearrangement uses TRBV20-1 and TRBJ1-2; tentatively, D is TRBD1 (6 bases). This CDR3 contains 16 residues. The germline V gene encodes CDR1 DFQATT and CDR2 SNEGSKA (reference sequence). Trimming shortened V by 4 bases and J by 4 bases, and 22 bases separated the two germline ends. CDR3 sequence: CSAISHDRHSGYGYTF. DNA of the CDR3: TGCAGTGCTATCTCCCATGACAGGCATTCGGGCTATGGCTACACCTTC.

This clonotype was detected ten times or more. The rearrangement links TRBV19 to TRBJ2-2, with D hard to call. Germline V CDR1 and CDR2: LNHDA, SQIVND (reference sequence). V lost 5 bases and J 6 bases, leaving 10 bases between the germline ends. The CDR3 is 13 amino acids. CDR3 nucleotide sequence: TGTGCCAGTAGTGCCCTGTTGTCCGGGGAGCTGTTTTTT. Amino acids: CASSALLSGELFF.

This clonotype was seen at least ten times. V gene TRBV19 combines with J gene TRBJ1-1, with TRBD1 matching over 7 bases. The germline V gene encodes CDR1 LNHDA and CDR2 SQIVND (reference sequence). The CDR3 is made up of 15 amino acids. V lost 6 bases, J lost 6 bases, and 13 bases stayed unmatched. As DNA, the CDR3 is TGTGCCAGTAGCCCAGGGGGGACGGGCGGCGCTGAAGCTTTCTTT. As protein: CASSPGGTGGAEAFF. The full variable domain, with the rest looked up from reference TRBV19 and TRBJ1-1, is DGGITQSPKYLFRKEGQNVTLSCEQNLNHDAMYWYRQDPGQGLRLIYYSQIVNDFQKGDIAEGYSVSREKKESFPLTVTSAQKNPTAFYLCASSPGGTGGAEAFFGQGTRLTVV.

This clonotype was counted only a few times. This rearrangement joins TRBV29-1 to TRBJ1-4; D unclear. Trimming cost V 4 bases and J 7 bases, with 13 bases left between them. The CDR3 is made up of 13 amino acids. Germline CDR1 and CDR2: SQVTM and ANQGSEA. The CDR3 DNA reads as TGCAGCGTTGGCCGTCTCGAGGGTGAAAAACTGTTTTTT. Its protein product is CSVGRLEGEKLFF. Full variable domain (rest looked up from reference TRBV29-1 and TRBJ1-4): SAVISQKPSRDICQRGTSLTIQCQVDSQVTMMFWYRQQPGQSLTLIATANQGSEATYESGFVIDKFPISRPNLTFSTLTVSNMSPEDSSIYLCSVGRLEGEKLFFGSGTQLSVL.

The CDR3 is CASSQEEGELFF. The CDR3 region has the DNA TGCGCCAGCAGCCAAGAGGAGGGGGAGCTGTTTTTT. The chain combines TRBV4-3 with TRBJ2-2; D not resolved. The CDR3 length is 12 residues. V lost 0 bases and J 8 bases, leaving 4 bases between the germline ends. Looked up from germline, CDR1 is LGHNA and CDR2 is YSLEER.

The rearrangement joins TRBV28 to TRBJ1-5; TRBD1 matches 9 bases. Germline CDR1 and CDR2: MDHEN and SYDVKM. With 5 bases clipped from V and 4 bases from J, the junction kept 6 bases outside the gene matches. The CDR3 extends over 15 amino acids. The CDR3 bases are TGTGCCAGCAGTCTCGAGACAGGGGGTAATCAGCCCCAGCATTTT. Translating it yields CASSLETGGNQPQHF. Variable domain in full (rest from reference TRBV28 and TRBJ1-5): DVKVTQSSRYLVKRTGEKVFLECVQDMDHENMFWYRQDPGLGLRLIYFSYDVKMKEKGDIPEGYSVSREKKERFSLILESASTNQTSMYLCASSLETGGNQPQHFGDGTRLSIL.

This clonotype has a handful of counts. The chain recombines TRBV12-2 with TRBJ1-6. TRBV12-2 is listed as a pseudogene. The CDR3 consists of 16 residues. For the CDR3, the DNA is TGTGCAAGTCGCTTGATAGGGCCAGTCAGTAATTCACCCCTCCACTTT. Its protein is CASRLIGPVSNSPLHF.

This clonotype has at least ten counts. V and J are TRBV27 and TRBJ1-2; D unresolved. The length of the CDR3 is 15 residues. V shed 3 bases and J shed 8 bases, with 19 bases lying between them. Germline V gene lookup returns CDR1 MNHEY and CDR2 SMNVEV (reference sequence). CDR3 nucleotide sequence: TGTGCCAGCAGTTTGTCAAGGGTGGGGTCGGGCGGCTACACCTTC. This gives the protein CASSLSRVGSGGYTF.

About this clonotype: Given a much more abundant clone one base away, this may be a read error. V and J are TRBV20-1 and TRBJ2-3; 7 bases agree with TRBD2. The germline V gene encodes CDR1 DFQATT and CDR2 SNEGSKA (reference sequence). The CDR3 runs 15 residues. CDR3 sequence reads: CCARDLSGGTDTQYF. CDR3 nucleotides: TGCTGTGCTAGAGATTTAAGCGGGGGCACAGATACGCAGTATTTT.

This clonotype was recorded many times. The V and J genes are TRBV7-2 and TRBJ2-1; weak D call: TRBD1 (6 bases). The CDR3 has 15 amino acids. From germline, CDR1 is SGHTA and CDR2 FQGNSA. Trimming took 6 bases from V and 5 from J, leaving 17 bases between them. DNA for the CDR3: TGTGCCAGCAGGGGTACCGCACAGGGAAACAATGAGCAGTTCTTC. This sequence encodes CASRGTAQGNNEQFF.

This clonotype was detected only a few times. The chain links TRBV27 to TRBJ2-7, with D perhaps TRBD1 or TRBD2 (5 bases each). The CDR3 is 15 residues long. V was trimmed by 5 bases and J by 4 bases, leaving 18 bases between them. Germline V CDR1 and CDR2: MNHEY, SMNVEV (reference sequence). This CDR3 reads CASSGDPEAEYEQYF. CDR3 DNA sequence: TGTGCCAGCAGTGGGGACCCCGAGGCGGAGTACGAGCAGTACTTC.

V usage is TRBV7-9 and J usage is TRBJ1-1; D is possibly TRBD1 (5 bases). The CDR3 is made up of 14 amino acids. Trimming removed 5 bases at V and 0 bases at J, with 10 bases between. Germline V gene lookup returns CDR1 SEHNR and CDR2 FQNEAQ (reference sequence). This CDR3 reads CASSARQMNTEAFF. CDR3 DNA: TGTGCCAGCAGCGCCCGACAGATGAACACTGAAGCTTTCTTT.

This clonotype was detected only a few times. The CDR3 loop is CSAPRADTEAFF. The DNA for the CDR3 is TGCAGTGCTCCCAGGGCCGACACTGAAGCTTTCTTT. The rearrangement uses TRBV20-1 and TRBJ1-1, with D perhaps TRBD1 (5 bases). The CDR3 runs to 12 residues. The V end was cut by 5 bases, the J end by 3 bases, with 10 bases between. The V gene's germline CDR1 is DFQATT and CDR2 SNEGSKA (reference sequence).

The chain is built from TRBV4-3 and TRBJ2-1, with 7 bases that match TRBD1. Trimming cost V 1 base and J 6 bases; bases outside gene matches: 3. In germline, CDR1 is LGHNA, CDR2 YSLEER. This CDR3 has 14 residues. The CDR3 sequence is CASSQATGVNEQFF. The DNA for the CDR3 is TGCGCCAGCAGCCAAGCCACAGGGGTCAATGAGCAGTTCTTC.

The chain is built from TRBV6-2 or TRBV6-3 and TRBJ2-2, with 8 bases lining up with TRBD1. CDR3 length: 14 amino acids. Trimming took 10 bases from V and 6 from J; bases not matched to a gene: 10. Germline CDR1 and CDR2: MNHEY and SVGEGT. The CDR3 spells CAIALTGEAGELFF. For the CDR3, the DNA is TGTGCCATTGCTTTGACAGGGGAGGCCGGGGAGCTGTTTTTT.

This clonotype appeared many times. CDR3 sequence: CASSLGGLGTEAFF. DNA for the CDR3: TGTGCCAGCAGCTTAGGGGGGCTGGGCACTGAAGCTTTCTTT. The chain recombines TRBV7-9 with TRBJ1-1; possible D gene TRBD1, 6 bases. Trimming took 1 base from V and 4 from J, leaving 10 bases between them. Germline V gives CDR1 SEHNR, CDR2 FQNEAQ (reference sequence). This CDR3 region has 14 residues.

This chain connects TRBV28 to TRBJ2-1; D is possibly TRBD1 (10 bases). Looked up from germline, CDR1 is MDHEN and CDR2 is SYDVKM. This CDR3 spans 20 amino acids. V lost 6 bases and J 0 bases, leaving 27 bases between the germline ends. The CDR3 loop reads CASSGGQGVTSGSSYNEQFF. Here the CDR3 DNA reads TGTGCCAGCAGCGGCGGACAGGGGGTGACTAGCGGAAGCTCCTACAATGAGCAGTTCTTC. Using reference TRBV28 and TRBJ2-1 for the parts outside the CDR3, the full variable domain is DVKVTQSSRYLVKRTGEKVFLECVQDMDHENMFWYRQDPGLGLRLIYFSYDVKMKEKGDIPEGYSVSREKKERFSLILESASTNQTSMYLCASSGGQGVTSGSSYNEQFFGPGTRLTVL.

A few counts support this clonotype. The DNA for the CDR3 is TGTGCCAGCAGCGACAGGGATTTTAATGAAAAACTGTTTTTT. Its translation: CASSDRDFNEKLFF. The chain couples TRBV7-9 to TRBJ1-4, with 7 bases fitting TRBD1. The CDR3 runs 14 residues. Germline V gene sequence: CDR1 SEHNR, CDR2 FQNEAQ (reference sequence). With V trimmed by 5 bases and J by 4 bases, 4 bases remained unmatched.

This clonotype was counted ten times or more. This CDR3 is CSARDPPPSGRSEQFF. CDR3 sequence (DNA): TGCAGTGCTAGAGATCCCCCCCCTAGCGGGAGAAGTGAGCAGTTCTTC. V gene TRBV20-1 combines with J gene TRBJ2-1; 10 bases match TRBD2. V gave up 0 bases and J gave up 9 bases; unmatched junction bases: 11. In germline, CDR1 is DFQATT, CDR2 SNEGSKA (reference sequence). The CDR3 runs 16 residues.

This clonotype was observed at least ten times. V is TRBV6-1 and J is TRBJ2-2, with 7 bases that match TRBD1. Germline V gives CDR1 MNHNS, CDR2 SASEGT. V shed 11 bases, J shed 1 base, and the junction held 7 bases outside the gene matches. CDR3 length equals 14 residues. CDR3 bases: TGTGCCCACAGTAGGGGGCTGAACACCGGGGAGCTGTTTTTT. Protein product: CAHSRGLNTGELFF.

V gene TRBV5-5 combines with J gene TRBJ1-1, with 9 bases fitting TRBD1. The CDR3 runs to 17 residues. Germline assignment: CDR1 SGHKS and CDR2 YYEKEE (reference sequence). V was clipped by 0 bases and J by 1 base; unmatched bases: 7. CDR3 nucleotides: TGTGCCAGCAGCTTGGTCCCGGGACAGGGATCGAACACTGAAGCTTTCTTT. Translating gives CASSLVPGQGSNTEAFF.

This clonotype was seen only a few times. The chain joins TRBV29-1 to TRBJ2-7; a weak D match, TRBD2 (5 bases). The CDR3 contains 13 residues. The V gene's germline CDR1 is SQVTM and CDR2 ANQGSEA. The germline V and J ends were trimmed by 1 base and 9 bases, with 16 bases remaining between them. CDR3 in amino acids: CSVEAWESTGQYF. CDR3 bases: TGCAGCGTTGAAGCCTGGGAGTCTACGGGGCAGTACTTC.

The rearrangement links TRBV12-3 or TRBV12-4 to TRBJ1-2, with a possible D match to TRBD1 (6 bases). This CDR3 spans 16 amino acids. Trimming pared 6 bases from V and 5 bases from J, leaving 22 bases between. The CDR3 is CASSTDSRWGPYGYTF. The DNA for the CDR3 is TGTGCCAGCAGCACGGACAGTCGTTGGGGCCCTTATGGCTACACCTTC.

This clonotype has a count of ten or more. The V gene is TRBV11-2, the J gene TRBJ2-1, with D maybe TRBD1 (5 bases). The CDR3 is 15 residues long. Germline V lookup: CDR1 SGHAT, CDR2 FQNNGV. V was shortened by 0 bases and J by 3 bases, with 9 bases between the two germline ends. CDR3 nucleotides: TGTGCCAGCAGCTTAGACAGGGTTTTCTACAATGAGCAGTTCTTC. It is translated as CASSLDRVFYNEQFF.

The CDR3 DNA follows: TGCAGTGTCAAGGCCCCGAGTCTAGCGGGGGGCCGGAATGAGCAGTTCTTC. Translating it yields CSVKAPSLAGGRNEQFF. The V gene is TRBV20-1, the J gene TRBJ2-1; 11 nucleotides match TRBD2. The germline CDR1 and CDR2 sequences are DFQATT and SNEGSKA (reference sequence). The CDR3 loop spans 17 amino acids. The ends lost 7 bases at V and 7 bases at J; junction bases unmatched: 18.

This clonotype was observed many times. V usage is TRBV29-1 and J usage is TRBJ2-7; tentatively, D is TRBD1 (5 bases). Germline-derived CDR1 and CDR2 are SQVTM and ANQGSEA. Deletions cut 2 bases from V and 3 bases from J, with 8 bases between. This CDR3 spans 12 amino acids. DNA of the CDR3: TGCAGCGTTGAACTTCAGGGCTACGAGCAGTACTTC. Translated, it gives CSVELQGYEQYF.

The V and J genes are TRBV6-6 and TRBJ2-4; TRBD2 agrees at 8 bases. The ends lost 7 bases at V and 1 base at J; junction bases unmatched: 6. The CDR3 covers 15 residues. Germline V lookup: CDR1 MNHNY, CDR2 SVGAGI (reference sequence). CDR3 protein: CASTWASGAKNIQYF. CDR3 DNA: TGTGCCAGCACGTGGGCTAGCGGGGCCAAAAACATTCAGTACTTC.